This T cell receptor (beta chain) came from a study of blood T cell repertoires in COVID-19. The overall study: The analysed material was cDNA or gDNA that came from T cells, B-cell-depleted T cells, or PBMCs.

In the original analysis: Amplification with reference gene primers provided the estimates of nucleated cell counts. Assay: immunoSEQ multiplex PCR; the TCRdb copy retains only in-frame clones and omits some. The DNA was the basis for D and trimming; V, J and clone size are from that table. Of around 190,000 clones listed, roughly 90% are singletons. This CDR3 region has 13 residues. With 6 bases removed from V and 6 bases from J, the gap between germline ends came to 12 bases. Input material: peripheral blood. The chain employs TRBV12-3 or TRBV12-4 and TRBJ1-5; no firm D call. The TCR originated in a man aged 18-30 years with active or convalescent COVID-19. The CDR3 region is CASSPSISQPQHF. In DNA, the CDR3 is TGTGCCAGCAGCCCATCGATCAGTCAGCCCCAGCATTTT.